This TCR beta chain was sequenced for a study of shared clonotypes between healthy human individuals. For the study at large: Donors were a couple of women and a few men aged 18 to 49.

Study-wide points: Donor scarcity curtailed the genetic and exposure-history diversity represented herein. Only blood underwent sampling, and tissue repertoires likely differ.

J gave up 4 bases and V 6 bases, and 2 bases lay outside the gene matches. Per the germline V gene, CDR1 is MDHEN and CDR2 is SYDVKM. The CDR3 length is 13 residues. What was sequenced on ten immunoSEQ deep assay plates was unsorted PBMC DNA. Assay: immunoSEQ multiplex PCR; the TCRdb copy retains only in-frame clones and omits some. The data hold 400,000 to 500,000 clones, with around 79% observed a single time. Concerning this clone: Antigen: not known.

The TCR sequence derives from a middle-aged woman in good health. Some clones in this sample may be carry-over from other donors' samples. The chain employs TRBV28 and TRBJ2-5; 10 bases are shared with TRBD1. Sequencing was done on a sample of PBMCs. This chain's CDR3 is CASSGQGGETQYF. CDR3 bases: TGTGCCAGCAGCGGACAGGGGGGAGAGACCCAGTACTTC.